The 22 T cell receptor beta chains below come from one sample, sequenced in a study of OX40 agonist ivuxolimab in advanced cancers. The data were produced by immunoSEQ multiplex PCR, yet TCRdb's version contains in-frame clones alone and is incomplete. This sample has over 100,000 clones; over 85% occur once, and the top ten carry 0.15% to 0.17%. Sequencing was performed on CD4+ or CD8+ T cells sorted from blood, taken in a trial of the OX40 agonist ivuxolimab. The source of these receptors is an adult with an advanced solid tumor such as melanoma, head and neck, liver or kidney cancer.

The genes are TRBV28 and TRBJ1-4; 9 bases match TRBD1. This CDR3 region has 15 residues. Germline CDR1 is MDHEN and CDR2 is SYDVKM. Germline trimming cut 6 bases from V and 5 bases from J; bases unmatched to any gene: 7. CDR3 residues: CASRGSGQGNEKLFF. CDR3 nucleotides: TGTGCCAGCAGGGGCTCGGGACAGGGAAATGAAAAACTGTTTTTT. Looking up the rest from reference TRBV28 and TRBJ1-4 gives the full variable domain: DVKVTQSSRYLVKRTGEKVFLECVQDMDHENMFWYRQDPGLGLRLIYFSYDVKMKEKGDIPEGYSVSREKKERFSLILESASTNQTSMYLCASRGSGQGNEKLFFGSGTQLSVL.

This clone has just one count. This chain joins TRBV4-1 and TRBJ1-5; TRBD1 agrees at 7 bases. This CDR3 region has 17 residues. The J segment lost 5 bases and the V segment lost 0 bases, leaving 10 bases of the junction unmatched. CDR1 is MGHRA, CDR2 YSYEKL, per germline. This chain's CDR3 is CASSQEGRDRPHQPQHF. CDR3 DNA sequence: TGCGCCAGCAGCCAAGAGGGCCGGGACAGACCCCATCAGCCCCAGCATTTT.

The CDR3 nucleotides are TGTGCCATCAGTGAGTTTCGGCAGACAGGCTACGAGCAGTACTTC. It translates to CAISEFRQTGYEQYF. This chain joins TRBV10-3 and TRBJ2-7, with D possibly matching TRBD1 (6 bases). There are 15 residues in the CDR3. V was cut by 1 base and J by 3 bases, with 13 bases left in between. Germline-derived CDR1 and CDR2 are ENHRY and SYGVKD.

CDR3: CASSPTSTSRNTGELFF. CDR3 coding DNA: TGTGCCAGCTCACCCACCAGCACTAGCAGGAACACCGGGGAGCTGTTTTTT. The rearrangement links TRBV18 to TRBJ2-2, with D possibly being TRBD2 (6 bases). Germline CDR1 and CDR2: KGHSH and LQKENI. Trimming took 3 bases from V and 1 from J, leaving 15 bases between them. The CDR3 is 17 amino acids.

V and J are TRBV5-4 and TRBJ1-1; the D gene is possibly TRBD1 (5 bases). V was clipped by 3 bases and J by 5 bases, with 17 bases between them. CDR1 SGHNT and CDR2 YYREEE come from the germline V gene (reference sequence). The CDR3 has 15 amino acids. Here the CDR3 DNA reads TGTGCCAGCAGCTCCGGGTCCTCCGGGGGTACTGAAGCTTTCTTT. It encodes CASSSGSSGGTEAFF.

The CDR3 sequence is CASTPAGLGGETQYF. The CDR3 DNA reads TGTGCCAGCACTCCAGCTGGACTCGGAGGGGAGACCCAGTACTTC. This chain connects TRBV7-9 to TRBJ2-5, with D tentatively TRBD2 (6 bases). This CDR3 region has 15 residues. Trimming pared 7 bases from V and 5 bases from J, leaving 20 bases between. CDR1 is SEHNR, CDR2 FQNEAQ, per germline (reference sequence).

The chain employs TRBV5-6 and TRBJ2-7; maybe TRBD2 (5 bases). The germline V gene encodes CDR1 SGHDT and CDR2 YYEEEE. V was trimmed by 4 bases and J by 3 bases, leaving 14 bases between them. CDR3 length: 14 residues. CDR3 loop: CASSPYQRSYEQYF. CDR3 DNA sequence: TGTGCCAGCAGCCCCTATCAGCGGAGCTACGAGCAGTACTTC.

V and J are TRBV10-2 and TRBJ1-1, with unresolved D. Deletions cut 2 bases from V and 4 bases from J, with 8 bases between. The CDR3 extends over 13 amino acids. CDR1 is WSHSY, CDR2 SAAADI, per germline. CDR3: CASSEMRVTEAFF. The CDR3, as DNA: TGCGCCAGCAGTGAGATGAGGGTCACTGAAGCTTTCTTT.

J is TRBJ1-1 and V is TRBV9; D uncertain. Trimming took off 4 bases at V and 0 bases at J, with 13 bases between the two ends. The germline V gene has CDR1 SGDLS and CDR2 YYNGEE. The CDR3 loop spans 15 amino acids. The CDR3 DNA reads as TGTGCCAGCAGCCGTAGTGAAGTAATGAACACTGAAGCTTTCTTT. Encoded protein: CASSRSEVMNTEAFF. The full variable domain, rest sourced from reference TRBV9 and TRBJ1-1, is DSGVTQTPKHLITATGQRVTLRCSPRSGDLSVYWYQQSLDQGLQFLIQYYNGEERAKGNILERFSAQQFPDLHSELNLSSLELGDSALYFCASSRSEVMNTEAFFGQGTRLTVV.

The rearrangement uses TRBV30 and TRBJ2-1; D is ambiguous. V was pared by 3 bases and J by 5 bases, with 5 bases between. The germline V gene has CDR1 GTSNPN and CDR2 SVGIG (reference sequence). The CDR3 loop spans 11 amino acids. The DNA for the CDR3 is TGTGCCTGGAGCGCCAACAATGAGCAGTTCTTC. Residues: CAWSANNEQFF.

This chain joins TRBV18 and TRBJ2-7, with 11 nucleotides matching TRBD2. CDR1 is KGHSH, CDR2 LQKENI, per germline. CDR3 length: 17 residues. V was clipped by 0 bases and J by 4 bases; unmatched bases: 8. Written as DNA, the CDR3 is TGTGCCAGCTCACCACCGACCTCTAGCGGGAGGTGGTACGAGCAGTACTTC. Encoded protein: CASSPPTSSGRWYEQYF. The full variable domain, rest sourced from reference TRBV18 and TRBJ2-7, is NAGVMQNPRHLVRRRGQEARLRCSPMKGHSHVYWYRQLPEEGLKFMVYLQKENIIDESGMPKERFSAEFPKEGPSILRIQQVVRGDSAAYFCASSPPTSSGRWYEQYFGPGTRLTVT.

This clone was seen a few times. The rearrangement links TRBV19 to TRBJ2-1; 10 bases are shared with TRBD2. This CDR3 spans 16 amino acids. Germline V CDR1 and CDR2: LNHDA, SQIVND (reference sequence). J was trimmed by 5 bases and V by 4 bases; bases with no gene match: 8. CDR3 protein: CASSKREGQGDNEQFF. Written as DNA, the CDR3 is TGTGCCAGTAGTAAGCGGGAGGGCCAAGGGGACAATGAGCAGTTCTTC.

This chain uses TRBV19 with TRBJ1-1; D ambiguous. Trimming pared 3 bases from V and 2 bases from J, leaving 1 base between. CDR3 length: 11 residues. The germline CDR1 and CDR2 sequences are LNHDA and SQIVND (reference sequence). CDR3 nucleotides: TGTGCCAGTAGTATTAACACTGAAGCTTTCTTT. Translating it yields CASSINTEAFF.

The chain couples TRBV11-2 to TRBJ2-3; unclear D gene. CDR1 SGHAT and CDR2 FQNNGV come from the germline V gene. The CDR3 is 14 residues long. V gave up 2 bases and J gave up 2 bases, with 8 bases separating them. The chain's CDR3 is CASSLRGTTDTQYF. CDR3 in DNA: TGTGCCAGCAGCTTAAGAGGTACCACAGATACGCAGTATTTT.

This clone has only a few counts. Other DNA sequences within the sample encode an identical CDR3. V and J are TRBV6-5 and TRBJ2-2; the D is unclear. Between the trimmed V and J ends, which lost 6 bases and 4 bases, there was a span of 3 bases. Germline-derived CDR1 and CDR2 are MNHEY and SVGAGI. The CDR3 has 11 residues. The CDR3 nucleotides read TGTGCCAGCAGCCGCACCGGGGAGCTGTTTTTT. This encodes CASSRTGELFF.

The chain is built from TRBV18 and TRBJ1-1; tentatively, D is TRBD1 (6 bases). The ends were cut back, 5 bases at V and 3 bases at J, with 10 bases in the middle. The CDR3 covers 13 residues. Per germline, CDR1 KGHSH and CDR2 LQKENI. The CDR3 coding sequence is TGTGCCAGCTCAGTTCGGACAGACACTGAAGCTTTCTTT. Translating gives CASSVRTDTEAFF.

This clone occurred once. CDR3 bases: TGTGCCAGCAGTTTTTTAAACACCATATATTTT. Protein: CASSFLNTIYF. This chain connects TRBV28 to TRBJ1-3; no firm D call. Trimming stripped 3 bases from V and 6 bases from J, with 3 bases between. Germline V gene lookup returns CDR1 MDHEN and CDR2 SYDVKM. The CDR3 covers 11 residues.

This rearrangement joins TRBV5-1 to TRBJ1-4; unclear D gene. Per germline, CDR1 SGHRS and CDR2 YFSETQ. Trimming removed 0 bases at V and 8 bases at J, with 14 bases between. The CDR3 totals 15 residues. The CDR3 DNA sequence: TGCGCCAGCAGCTTGGACGTTGCACCCGCGGAAAAACTGTTTTTT. It codes for CASSLDVAPAEKLFF.

The rearrangement links TRBV10-3 to TRBJ1-2; D gene ambiguous. The CDR3 is 15 amino acids. Between the trimmed V and J ends, which lost 5 bases and 4 bases, there was a span of 17 bases. Looked up from germline, CDR1 is ENHRY and CDR2 is SYGVKD. Written as DNA, the CDR3 is TGTGCCATCAGTAATCCGGGCGAACTCTTCTATGGCTACACCTTC. It specifies CAISNPGELFYGYTF.

As DNA, the CDR3 is TGTGCCAGTAGTATAGGGGGCTTAGCGGGAGCCTCCTACGAGCAGTACTTC. Translating it yields CASSIGGLAGASYEQYF. The rearrangement uses TRBV19 and TRBJ2-7, with 9 bases identical to TRBD2. CDR3 length: 17 amino acids. V shed 1 base and J 0 bases; nucleotides not matched to a gene: 7. From germline, CDR1 is LNHDA and CDR2 SQIVND (reference sequence).

The CDR3 coding sequence is TGTGCCAGCAGCGACCGGGACAGGGGGTTTAATGAGCAGTTCTTC. This codes for CASSDRDRGFNEQFF. This sequence joins TRBV11-2 and TRBJ2-1, with 11 positions matching TRBD1. The V gene end was trimmed by 5 bases and the J gene end by 7 bases; junction bases not matched to a gene: 7. Germline assignment: CDR1 SGHAT and CDR2 FQNNGV. This CDR3 has 15 amino acids.

The gene calls are TRBV5-6 and TRBJ2-5; 11 bases fit TRBD1. Germline CDR1 SGHDT, CDR2 YYEEEE. The trim removed 4 bases at V and 4 bases at J, leaving 6 bases unmatched. The CDR3 totals 15 residues. CDR3 loop: CASSPGTGGGETQYF. CDR3 coding DNA: TGTGCCAGCAGCCCAGGGACAGGGGGAGGAGAGACCCAGTACTTC.